This T cell receptor (beta chain) is drawn from a study of cytomegalovirus exposure and HLA in healthy donors. The donors gave bone marrow, and they were healthy. Unrecorded immune exposure was likely among donors, who were nominally healthy when sampled. The trim removed 5 bases at V and 4 bases at J, leaving 4 bases unmatched. CDR3 size: 13 residues. From germline, CDR1 is GTSNPN and CDR2 SVGIG (reference sequence). The PCR had 60 Vbeta and 13 Jbeta primers. In the authors' workflow: Roughly 11 million shared chains were among the roughly 80 million unique TCR beta chains that a later analysis counted. TCRdb's table, derived via immunoSEQ multiplex PCR, lists solely in-frame clones and lacks some. V and J calls and clone size are those listed in that table; D and trimming were worked out from the DNA. Its table records 40,000 to 60,000 clones.

Sequenced input: PBMCs. The clonotype comes from a man between 35 and 55 years old in good health and CMV-seropositive. This chain links TRBV30 with TRBJ1-4, with 7 bases aligning to TRBD1. The CDR3 region is CAWGDSFNEKLFF. The CDR3 DNA follows: TGTGCCTGGGGGGACAGCTTTAATGAAAAACTGTTTTTT. The whole variable domain, remainder taken from reference TRBV30 and TRBJ1-4, is SQTIHQWPATLVQPVGSPLSLECTVEGTSNPNLYWYRQAAGRGLQLLFYSVGIGQISSEVPQNLSASRPQDRQFILSSKKLLLSDSGFYLCAWGDSFNEKLFFGSGTQLSVL.